The 21 T cell receptor beta chains below were found in one sample sequenced in a study of blood T cell repertoires in COVID-19 (dated by TCRdb to about 2020). The library was produced with the immunoSEQ multiplex PCR assay. The table was pulled from immuneACCESS by TCRdb, which kept in-frame rearrangements only. Such tables lose some clones; where checked, under half of the loss comes from unresolved V genes, and the rest has no known cause. Here the sample has some 110,000 clones; approximately 80% occur a single time. The ten largest make up around 2.5% of the sample. Sequenced input: peripheral blood. The receptors stem from a man in his fifties with acute or convalescent COVID-19.

About this clone itself: This sample includes further DNA sequences coding for the same CDR3. The chain is built from TRBV4-1 and TRBJ2-1; 11 bases are shared with TRBD2. The V gene's germline CDR1 is MGHRA and CDR2 YSYEKL. The CDR3 contains 15 residues. J lost 5 bases, V lost 4 bases, and 4 bases had no gene match. Here the CDR3 DNA reads TGCGCCAGCAGCCGAACTAGCGGGAGTCACAATGAGCAGTTCTTC. The encoded protein is CASSRTSGSHNEQFF.

The CDR3 sequence is CASSTSSEGGPRDTQYF. CDR3 nucleotide sequence: TGTGCCAGTAGTACGTCTTCTGAGGGAGGGCCTCGAGATACGCAGTATTTT. The J gene is TRBJ2-3, the V gene TRBV19, with TRBD2 matching over 7 bases. The CDR3 runs 17 residues. Trimming took 4 bases from V and 5 from J; bases not matched to a gene: 15. Germline loops: CDR1 LNHDA, CDR2 SQIVND (reference sequence).

This chain joins TRBV28 and TRBJ1-1; maybe TRBD1 (5 bases). CDR1 and CDR2 (germline): MDHEN, SYDVKM. CDR3 length equals 18 residues. Trimming took off 1 base at V and 1 base at J, with 19 bases between the two ends. The CDR3: CASSLFVGGRRPNTEAFF. As DNA, the CDR3 is TGTGCCAGCAGTTTATTCGTGGGGGGGAGGAGGCCGAACACTGAAGCTTTCTTT.

The V call is TRBV13, the J call TRBJ1-1; perhaps TRBD1 as D (6 bases). The V gene lost 10 bases and the J gene lost 0 bases, with 18 bases spanning the gap. CDR3 length: 15 amino acids. The germline gives CDR1 PRHDT, CDR2 FYEKMQ (reference sequence). The CDR3 bases are TGTGCCACCAACAGGGTGACCCTCGTGAACACTGAAGCTTTCTTT. Its translation is CATNRVTLVNTEAFF.

The chain recombines TRBV27 with TRBJ2-7, with D perhaps matching TRBD2 (6 bases). The CDR3 is 14 residues long. V gave up 6 bases and J gave up 0 bases, with 12 bases separating them. Germline V gene lookup returns CDR1 MNHEY and CDR2 SMNVEV (reference sequence). CDR3 loop: CASSRYGSSYEQYF. The CDR3 region has the DNA TGTGCCAGCAGCCGTTACGGGAGCTCCTACGAGCAGTACTTC.

The rearrangement joins TRBV5-4 to TRBJ2-5, with 10 bases aligning to TRBD1. The CDR3 contains 15 residues. J was trimmed by 5 bases and V by 4 bases; bases with no gene match: 8. Looked up from germline, CDR1 is SGHNT and CDR2 is YYREEE (reference sequence). Here the CDR3 DNA reads TGTGCCAGCAGCACCGAGACAGGGGGCTGGGAGACCCAGTACTTC. Encoded protein: CASSTETGGWETQYF.

The rearrangement uses TRBV2 and TRBJ1-4; 7 bases align to TRBD1. Germline V gene data show CDR1 as SNHLY and CDR2 as FYNNEI. J was trimmed by 9 bases and V by 6 bases; bases with no gene match: 7. This CDR3 contains 13 residues. CDR3 in amino acids: CASSGQGEQKLFF. CDR3 DNA sequence: TGTGCCAGCAGCGGGCAGGGGGAACAAAAACTGTTTTTT. Drawing the rest from reference TRBV2 and TRBJ1-4, the complete variable domain is EPEVTQTPSHQVTQMGQEVILRCVPISNHLYFYWYRQILGQKVEFLVSFYNNEISEKSEIFDDQFSVERPDGSNFTLKIRSTKLEDSAMYFCASSGQGEQKLFFGSGTQLSVL.

The rearrangement uses TRBV9 and TRBJ2-7; TRBD2 is a possible D gene (6 bases). Germline values: CDR1 SGDLS, CDR2 YYNGEE. The CDR3 extends over 15 amino acids. Trimming stripped 4 bases from V and 3 bases from J, with 17 bases between. This CDR3 reads CASSLRSGVFYEQYF. Here the CDR3 DNA reads TGTGCCAGCAGCCTGCGCTCGGGGGTTTTCTACGAGCAGTACTTC.

The chain joins TRBV2 to TRBJ1-2; D gene uncertain. Trimming left V 5 bases short and J 6 bases short, with 19 bases between. CDR3 length: 15 residues. Germline loops: CDR1 SNHLY, CDR2 FYNNEI. CDR3 amino acids: CASSLILDGSHGYTF. In DNA, the CDR3 is TGTGCCAGCAGTCTGATCCTAGACGGCTCCCATGGCTACACCTTC.

The chain employs TRBV11-2 and TRBJ2-5; 12 bases are shared with TRBD2. Germline V gene data show CDR1 as SGHAT and CDR2 as FQNNGV. The V gene end was trimmed by 6 bases and the J gene end by 5 bases; junction bases not matched to a gene: 4. CDR3 length equals 14 residues. CDR3 DNA: TGTGCCAGCAGATCTCTAGCGGGGGGGGAGACCCAGTACTTC. This translates into CASRSLAGGETQYF.

This sequence joins TRBV5-8 and TRBJ2-3, with 7 bases matching TRBD2. Trimming at V came to 3 bases and at J to 4 bases, leaving 8 bases not matched to a gene. Looked up from germline, CDR1 is SGHTS and CDR2 is YDEGEE. The CDR3 has 15 amino acids. The CDR3 protein is CASSSPREGPDTQYF. The CDR3 DNA sequence: TGTGCCAGCAGCTCGCCCAGGGAGGGCCCAGATACGCAGTATTTT.

The gene calls are TRBV11-1 and TRBJ2-6, with 8 bases matching TRBD2. Trimming at V came to 4 bases and at J to 4 bases, leaving 6 bases not matched to a gene. The CDR3 spans 16 residues. CDR1 and CDR2 (germline): SGHAT, FQDESV (reference sequence). The CDR3 loop reads CASSSPGGRGANVLTF. Written as DNA, the CDR3 is TGTGCCAGCAGCTCCCCGGGAGGGCGCGGGGCCAACGTCCTGACTTTC.

The chain carries TRBV29-1 and TRBJ2-7; 8 bases fit TRBD1. The germline CDR1 and CDR2 sequences are SQVTM and ANQGSEA. J lost 7 bases, V lost 4 bases, and 12 bases had no gene match. This CDR3 is built from 14 residues. The CDR3 DNA follows: TGCAGCGTTGTAAGACAGGGGCCGGATGGGGAGCAGTACTTC. The encoded protein is CSVVRQGPDGEQYF.

The chain has TRBV19 and TRBJ2-1, with a weak D call TRBD2 (5 bases). Germline loops: CDR1 LNHDA, CDR2 SQIVND (reference sequence). The CDR3 contains 15 residues. V was shortened by 5 bases and J by 0 bases, with 11 bases between the two germline ends. The CDR3 protein is CASSPSGISYNEQFF. The CDR3, as DNA: TGTGCCAGTAGTCCCAGCGGAATCTCCTACAATGAGCAGTTCTTC. Full variable domain (rest looked up from reference TRBV19 and TRBJ2-1): DGGITQSPKYLFRKEGQNVTLSCEQNLNHDAMYWYRQDPGQGLRLIYYSQIVNDFQKGDIAEGYSVSREKKESFPLTVTSAQKNPTAFYLCASSPSGISYNEQFFGPGTRLTVL.

The genes are TRBV30 and TRBJ1-6, with 10 bases matching TRBD1. After removal of 8 bases from V and 6 bases from J, the junction contained 13 bases not matched to a gene. Germline V CDR1 and CDR2: GTSNPN, SVGIG (reference sequence). This CDR3 region has 16 residues. The CDR3 DNA follows: TGTGCCATGGAGTGGGACAGGGGACAAAGTAATTCACCCCTCCACTTT. The encoded protein is CAMEWDRGQSNSPLHF.

V gene TRBV5-4 combines with J gene TRBJ2-5; TRBD2 aligns across 12 bases. Germline lookup yields CDR1 SGHNT and CDR2 YYREEE (reference sequence). The CDR3 extends over 17 amino acids. With V trimmed by 4 bases and J by 2 bases, 9 bases remained unmatched. CDR3 region: CASSPGTSGGTQETQYF. The CDR3 DNA reads TGTGCCAGCAGCCCCGGTACTAGCGGGGGGACTCAAGAGACCCAGTACTTC.

This chain links TRBV19 with TRBJ1-5, with 9 nucleotides matching TRBD1. V trimming: 6 bases; J trimming: 2 bases; junction bases outside the gene matches: 11. The CDR3 totals 17 residues. From germline, CDR1 is LNHDA and CDR2 SQIVND (reference sequence). CDR3 region: CASSPGQGLYGNQPQHF. DNA of the CDR3: TGTGCCAGTAGCCCGGGACAGGGCCTCTACGGCAATCAGCCCCAGCATTTT.

Here the CDR3 reads CASSLARVAGGGQDTQYF. In DNA, the CDR3 is TGTGCCAGCAGCTTAGCACGGGTAGCGGGGGGCGGGCAAGATACGCAGTATTTT. J is TRBJ2-3 and V is TRBV7-6; TRBD2 matches 10 bases. This CDR3 is 18 amino acids long. Germline V gene data show CDR1 as SGHVS and CDR2 as FNYEAQ. The ends lost 0 bases at V and 5 bases at J; junction bases unmatched: 11.

This chain joins TRBV5-1 and TRBJ1-5; 7 positions match TRBD1. V shed 4 bases, J shed 1 base, and the junction held 5 bases outside the gene matches. Germline CDR1 SGHRS, CDR2 YFSETQ. The CDR3 totals 15 residues. CDR3 sequence (DNA): TGCGCCAGCAGCGTTACAGGGGAGAGCAATCAGCCCCAGCATTTT. It codes for CASSVTGESNQPQHF.

The V and J genes are TRBV6-5 and TRBJ2-2, with D possibly matching TRBD2 (5 bases). V lost 2 bases to trimming and J lost 2 bases, with 9 bases between them. Germline-derived CDR1 and CDR2 are MNHEY and SVGAGI. The CDR3 runs 15 residues. The DNA for the CDR3 is TGTGCCAGCAGTTACCTATCGGGAAACACCGGGGAGCTGTTTTTT. Translated, it gives CASSYLSGNTGELFF.

The chain carries TRBV19 and TRBJ1-1; 7 bases line up with TRBD1. CDR3 size: 16 residues. Looked up from germline, CDR1 is LNHDA and CDR2 is SQIVND (reference sequence). Trimming cost V 3 bases and J 5 bases; bases outside gene matches: 12. The CDR3 DNA is TGTGCCAGTAGTATGGCGAGGGGGCGAGGAAGAACTGAAGCTTTCTTT. It is translated as CASSMARGRGRTEAFF.